This T cell receptor (beta chain) was found in a study of spatial heterogeneity in lung cancer. Broader study findings: Blood showed ubiquitous tumor TCRs more often at resection than at routine follow-up.

Carried by each TCR cDNA molecule was a unique molecular identifier. TCRdb re-derived calls from the 5' RACE reads in MiXCR, one entry per CDR3 protein. The table lists tens of thousands of distinct CDR3 sequences, roughly an eighth of them singletons, with around three fifths in the top ten. The time point is: sample taken at primary tumor resection. Samples were donated by 72 untreated early-stage non-small cell lung cancer patients. Whole RNA, isolated from tumor, nontumor lung or frozen PBMC, was sequenced without prior sorting. Points on this clonotype: Antigen: not known.

Germline values: CDR1 DFQATT, CDR2 SNEGSKA (reference sequence). The CDR3 loop spans 14 amino acids. The V gene end was trimmed by 3 bases and the J gene end by 6 bases; junction bases not matched to a gene: 7. The specimen was PBMCs, collected at surgery. This clonotype originated in a male donor with early-stage non-small cell lung cancer. The rearrangement uses TRBV20-1 and TRBJ2-1; 8 nucleotides agree with TRBD2. CDR3 in DNA: TGCAGTGCTAGCCCCAGCGGGAGAGGCAATGAGCAGTTCTTC. Its translation is CSASPSGRGNEQFF.